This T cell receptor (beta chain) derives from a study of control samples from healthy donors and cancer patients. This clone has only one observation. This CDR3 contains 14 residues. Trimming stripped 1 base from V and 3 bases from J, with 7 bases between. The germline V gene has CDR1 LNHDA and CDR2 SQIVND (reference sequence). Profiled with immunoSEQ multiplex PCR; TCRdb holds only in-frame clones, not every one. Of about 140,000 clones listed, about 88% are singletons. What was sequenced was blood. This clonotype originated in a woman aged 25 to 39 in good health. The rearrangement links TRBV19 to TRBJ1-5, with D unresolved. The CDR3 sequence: CASSIGWNNQPQHF. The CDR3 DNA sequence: TGTGCCAGTAGTATAGGGTGGAACAATCAGCCCCAGCATTTT.